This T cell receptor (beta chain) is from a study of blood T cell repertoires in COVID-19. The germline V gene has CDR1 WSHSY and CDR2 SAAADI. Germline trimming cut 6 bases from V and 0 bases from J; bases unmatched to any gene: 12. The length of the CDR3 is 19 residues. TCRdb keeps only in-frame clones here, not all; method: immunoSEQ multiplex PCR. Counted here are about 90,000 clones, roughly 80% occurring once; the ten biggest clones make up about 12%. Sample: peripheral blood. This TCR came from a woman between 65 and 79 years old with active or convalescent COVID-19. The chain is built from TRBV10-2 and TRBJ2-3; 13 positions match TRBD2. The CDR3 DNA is TGCGCCAGCAGCCTACTGGGACTAGCGGGAATTACTAGCACAGATACGCAGTATTTT. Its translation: CASSLLGLAGITSTDTQYF.